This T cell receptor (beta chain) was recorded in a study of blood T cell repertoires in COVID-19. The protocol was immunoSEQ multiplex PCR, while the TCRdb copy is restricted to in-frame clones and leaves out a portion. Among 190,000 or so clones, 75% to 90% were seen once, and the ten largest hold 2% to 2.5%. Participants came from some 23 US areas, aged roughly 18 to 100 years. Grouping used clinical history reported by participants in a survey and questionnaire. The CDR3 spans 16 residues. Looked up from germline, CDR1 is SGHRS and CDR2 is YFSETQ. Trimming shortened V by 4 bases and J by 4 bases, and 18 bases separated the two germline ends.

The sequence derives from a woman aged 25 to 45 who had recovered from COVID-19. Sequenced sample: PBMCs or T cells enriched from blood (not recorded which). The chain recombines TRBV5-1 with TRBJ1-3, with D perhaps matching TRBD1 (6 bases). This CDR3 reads CASSPDSPNTGNTIYF. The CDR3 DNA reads TGCGCCAGCAGCCCGGACAGCCCTAACACCGGAAACACCATATATTTT. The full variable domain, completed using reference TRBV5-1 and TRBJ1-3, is KAGVTQTPRYLIKTRGQQVTLSCSPISGHRSVSWYQQTPGQGLQFLFEYFSETQRNKGNFPGRFSGRQFSNSRSEMNVSTLELGDSALYLCASSPDSPNTGNTIYFGEGSWLTVV.